Sequencing of this T cell receptor (beta chain) was carried out in a study of blood T cell repertoires in COVID-19. The method was immunoSEQ multiplex PCR; TCRdb's version includes in-frame clones alone and lacks a portion of them. Of about 220,000 clones listed, 86% were seen once; the top ten hold 3% to 4.5%. The CDR3 covers 15 residues. CDR1 and CDR2 from the germline V gene are SGHRS and YFSETQ. With 4 bases removed from V and 0 bases from J, the gap between germline ends came to 11 bases. The material sequenced was PBMCs or T cells enriched from blood (not recorded which). The sequence was collected from a woman aged 40 to 50 with acute COVID-19. This chain links TRBV5-1 with TRBJ2-4, with D perhaps matching TRBD1 (5 bases). The CDR3 region has the DNA TGCGCCAGCAGCCCGACAGAAGTAGCCAAAAACATTCAGTACTTC. It codes for CASSPTEVAKNIQYF.